The clone carrying this T cell receptor beta chain has more than one count but fewer than ten. The data were obtained in a study of blood T cell repertoires in COVID-19. Study in general: The samples span acute and convalescent COVID-19 from the United States, Italy and Spain. T cells, B-cell-depleted T cells, or PBMCs provided the cDNA or gDNA that served as material.

As originally analysed: Amplification with reference gene primers provided the estimates of nucleated cell counts. The method was immunoSEQ multiplex PCR; TCRdb's version includes in-frame clones alone and lacks a portion of them. The V and J calls and clone size are taken from that table; D and trimming were inferred from the DNA. Of approximately 200,000 clones detected, roughly 82% appear once; the ten largest clones hold about 5%. The CDR3 covers 14 residues. The V and J ends lost 4 bases and 2 bases, in that order; junction bases with no gene match: 4. CDR1 SGHNT and CDR2 YYREEE come from the germline V gene (reference sequence).

The chain recombines TRBV5-4 with TRBJ1-1; the match to TRBD1 covers 8 bases. The sequenced material came from peripheral blood. The origin of this receptor is a woman aged 25 to 39 with acute or convalescent COVID-19. The CDR3 nucleotides are TGTGCCAGCAGCCCGACAGGGGCCAACACTGAAGCTTTCTTT. This translates into CASSPTGANTEAFF.